The present TCR beta chain was sequenced within a study of blood T cell repertoires in COVID-19 (dated by TCRdb to between 2020 and 2021). Regarding the complete study: The collaborator samples originated in the United States, Italy and Spain and spanned the acute and convalescent phases of COVID-19. The dataset comprised deeply sampled blood TCRbeta repertoires from subjects exposed to, actively infected with, or recovered from COVID-19. The material from the prospective study consisted of cDNA or gDNA derived from T cells, B-cell-depleted T cells, or PBMCs. The repertoires were released in a freely available public database intended as a resource for research on the immune response to SARS-CoV-2. HLA class I and class II types, where available, came from metadata supplied by the sample provider rather than from assay-based typing. The sample metadata nearly always contained a de-identified subject ID, COVID-19 status, age in years and sex. The samples were drawn from the first 160 participants of the ongoing ImmuneRACE study and from under 1,500 subjects provided by 6 global collaborators.

Whole blood was collected in K2EDTA tubes by collaborating institutions according to the institutions' own protocols. Collaborator samples were shipped for TCRbeta analysis as frozen whole blood, isolated PBMCs, or DNA extracted from either sample type. TCRbeta CDR3 regions were amplified from genomic DNA by means of the immunoSEQ Assay, a bias-controlled multiplex PCR. In the paper's pipeline: Nucleated cell counts per sample were estimated from amplification of reference gene primers within the assay. To quantify the absolute abundance of each unique TCRbeta CDR3 rearrangement, sequence reads were collapsed and filtered. For each sample, productive Simpson clonality was calculated by taking the square root of Simpson's diversity index across productive rearrangements. This is the immuneACCESS table as TCRdb keeps it, with only in-frame sequences that have V and J called. A part of the clones is gone; compared with another copy, unresolved V genes explain less than half, and the rest is unexplained. V, J and clone size are those of that table, while D and trimming were read from the DNA. The sample table shows approximately 130,000 clones, and roughly nine tenths are seen once. Jointly, the top ten make up approximately 28% of the sample.

In the germline V gene, CDR1 corresponds to KGHSH and CDR2 to LQKENI. Here V drops 2 bases and J drops 7 bases, and the junction holds 19 bases not matched to any gene. Measured from the cysteine to the phenylalanine, the CDR3 is 18 residues long. Of all the DNA, just the CDR3 is kept, 54 bases in frame from base 1. What the authors observed across the whole study: Clinical and demographic metadata were provided uncurated, with the amount varying by source and participant.

Comments on this clone: Its antigen remains undetermined. There are no base qualities to consult, and no much larger clone falls within one base.

This clonotype was sampled from a man in his 70s with active or convalescent COVID-19. The sample was peripheral blood. The rearrangement combines TRBV18 with TRBJ2-7; a stretch of 8 junction bases matches TRBD2. The CDR3 protein is CASSPGEVGLAELGEQYF. The DNA sequence is as follows: TGTGCCAGCTCACCAGGGGAGGTTGGACTAGCTGAACTTGGGGAGCAGTACTTC.